The 3 T cell receptor beta chains below come from one sample, sequenced in a study of somatic mutations in cytotoxic T cells in rheumatoid arthritis. The repertoire was sequenced with immunoSEQ multiplex PCR; TCRdb's copy has only in-frame clones and lacks some. There are about 30,000 clones in the sample; more than 75% occur only once, and 8% to 9% lies in the top ten. The sample was CD8+ T cells sorted from blood. Receptor source: an adult with rheumatoid arthritis.

The J gene is TRBJ2-6, the V gene TRBV5-1; D gene uncertain. CDR3 size: 18 residues. Trimming removed 1 base from V and 0 bases from J, with 14 bases in between. Germline CDR1 reads SGHRS; CDR2 reads YFSETQ. CDR3 sequence reads: CASSLQELGNSGANVLTF. For the CDR3, the DNA is TGCGCCAGCAGCTTGCAGGAGTTGGGAAACTCTGGGGCCAACGTCCTGACTTTC.

This rearrangement joins TRBV2 to TRBJ2-1; D is uncertain. The CDR3 runs 11 residues. Trimming pared 3 bases from V and 8 bases from J, leaving 5 bases between. In germline, CDR1 is SNHLY, CDR2 FYNNEI. CDR3: CASSEVYEQFF. In DNA, the CDR3 is TGTGCCAGCAGTGAGGTATATGAGCAGTTCTTC.

The chain links TRBV27 to TRBJ2-1; 12 nucleotides align to TRBD2. Germline V lookup: CDR1 MNHEY, CDR2 SMNVEV (reference sequence). V was clipped by 4 bases and J by 5 bases; unmatched bases: 3. CDR3 size: 15 residues. The CDR3 here is CASSSLAGGDNEQFF. In nucleotides, the CDR3 is TGTGCCAGCAGTTCTCTAGCGGGAGGGGACAATGAGCAGTTCTTC.